This TCR beta chain was identified during a study of T-cell reconstitution after alpha-beta-depleted transplantation in children. Whole-study findings and limits: Expanded graft clones, several hundred of them, were reportedly the source of alpha-beta T cells about two months after transplant.

A library of TCRbeta sequences, prepared with unique molecular identifiers, was generated. TCRdb itself ran the PCR reads through MiXCR, one entry per CDR3 protein. The sample lists around 800,000 distinct CDR3 sequences, about 15% occurring once. The CDR3 spans 15 residues. Trimming took 7 bases from V and 4 from J; bases not matched to a gene: 6. Germline CDR1 SGHVS, CDR2 FNYEAQ. As regards this clonotype: The antigen is undetermined.

Source: PBMCs, mostly from graft donor cells, taken 360 days after TCRalphabeta/CD19-depleted stem cell transplant. The receptor was isolated from a male patient aged 10-17 years who had a stem cell transplant for acute lymphoblastic leukemia, so the T cells may come from the graft donor. The chain is built from TRBV7-6 and TRBJ2-3; TRBD2 agrees at 12 bases. CDR3 amino acids: CASTRLAGAADTQYF. For the CDR3, the DNA is TGTGCCAGCACCAGACTAGCGGGAGCAGCAGATACGCAGTATTTT.